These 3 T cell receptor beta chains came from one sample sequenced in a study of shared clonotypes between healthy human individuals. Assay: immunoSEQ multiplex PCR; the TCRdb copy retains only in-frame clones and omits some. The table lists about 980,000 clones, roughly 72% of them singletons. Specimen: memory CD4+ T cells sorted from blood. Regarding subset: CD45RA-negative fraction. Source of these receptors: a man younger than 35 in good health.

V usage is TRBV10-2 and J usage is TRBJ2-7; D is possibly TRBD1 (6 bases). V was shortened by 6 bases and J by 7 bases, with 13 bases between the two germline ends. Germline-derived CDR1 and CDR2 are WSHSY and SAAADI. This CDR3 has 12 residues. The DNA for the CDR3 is TGCGCCAGCAGGGGACAATCCTGGGAGCAGTACTTC. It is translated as CASRGQSWEQYF.

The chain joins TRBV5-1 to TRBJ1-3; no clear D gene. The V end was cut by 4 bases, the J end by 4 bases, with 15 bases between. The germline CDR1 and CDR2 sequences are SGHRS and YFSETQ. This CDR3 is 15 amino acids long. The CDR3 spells CASSPTGMSGNTIYF. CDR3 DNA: TGCGCCAGCAGCCCGACTGGGATGTCGGGAAACACCATATATTTT.

DNA of the CDR3: TGCGCCAGCAGCTTGGAAGGGGAAGGGCCCTACGAGCAGTACTTC. As protein: CASSLEGEGPYEQYF. This chain uses TRBV5-1 with TRBJ2-7, with D perhaps matching TRBD1 (5 bases). The germline V gene has CDR1 SGHRS and CDR2 YFSETQ. Trimming removed 0 bases at V and 2 bases at J, with 12 bases between. This CDR3 is built from 15 residues.